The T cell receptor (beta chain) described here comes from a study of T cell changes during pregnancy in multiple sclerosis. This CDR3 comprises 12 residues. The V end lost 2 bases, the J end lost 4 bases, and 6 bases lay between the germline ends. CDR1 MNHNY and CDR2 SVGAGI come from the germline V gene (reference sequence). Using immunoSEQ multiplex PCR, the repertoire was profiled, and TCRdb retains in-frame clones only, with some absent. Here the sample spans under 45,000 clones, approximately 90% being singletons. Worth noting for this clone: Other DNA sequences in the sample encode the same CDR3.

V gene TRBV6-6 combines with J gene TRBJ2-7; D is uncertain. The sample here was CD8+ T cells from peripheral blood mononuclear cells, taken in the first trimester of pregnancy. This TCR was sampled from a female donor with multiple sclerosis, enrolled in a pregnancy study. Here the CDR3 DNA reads TGTGCCAGCAGTTACACCGGGTACGAGCAGTACTTC. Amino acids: CASSYTGYEQYF.